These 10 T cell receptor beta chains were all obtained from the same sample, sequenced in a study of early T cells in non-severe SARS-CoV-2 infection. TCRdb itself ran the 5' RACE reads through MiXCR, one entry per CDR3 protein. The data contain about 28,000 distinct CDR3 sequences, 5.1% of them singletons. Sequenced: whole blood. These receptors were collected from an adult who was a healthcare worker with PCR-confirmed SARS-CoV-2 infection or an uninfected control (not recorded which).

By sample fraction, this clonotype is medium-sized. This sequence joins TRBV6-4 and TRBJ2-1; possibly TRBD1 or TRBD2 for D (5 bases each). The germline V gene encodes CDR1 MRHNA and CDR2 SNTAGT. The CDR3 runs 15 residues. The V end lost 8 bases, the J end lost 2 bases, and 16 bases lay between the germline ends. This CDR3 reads CASSPGRSTYNEQFF. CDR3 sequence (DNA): TGTGCCAGCTCCCCGGGGCGATCGACCTACAATGAGCAGTTCTTC.

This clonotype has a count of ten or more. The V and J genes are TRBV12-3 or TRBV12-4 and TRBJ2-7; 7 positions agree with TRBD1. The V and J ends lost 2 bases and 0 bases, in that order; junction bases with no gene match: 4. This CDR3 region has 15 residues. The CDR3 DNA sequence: TGTGCCAGCAGTTTAAACAGGGGATACTCCTACGAGCAGTACTTC. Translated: CASSLNRGYSYEQYF.

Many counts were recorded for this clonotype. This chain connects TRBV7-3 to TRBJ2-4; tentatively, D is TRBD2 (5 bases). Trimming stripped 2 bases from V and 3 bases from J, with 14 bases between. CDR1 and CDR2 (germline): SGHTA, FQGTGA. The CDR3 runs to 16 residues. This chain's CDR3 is CASSLGGGLDKNIQYF. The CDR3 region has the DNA TGTGCCAGCAGCTTAGGTGGCGGACTGGACAAAAACATTCAGTACTTC.

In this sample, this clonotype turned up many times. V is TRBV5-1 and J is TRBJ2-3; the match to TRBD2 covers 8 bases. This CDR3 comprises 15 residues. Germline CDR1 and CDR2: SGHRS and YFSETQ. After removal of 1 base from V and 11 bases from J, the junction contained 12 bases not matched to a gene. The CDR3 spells CASSLMRGAHSKQYF. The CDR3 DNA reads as TGCGCCAGCAGCTTGATGCGGGGGGCGCATAGTAAGCAGTATTTT.

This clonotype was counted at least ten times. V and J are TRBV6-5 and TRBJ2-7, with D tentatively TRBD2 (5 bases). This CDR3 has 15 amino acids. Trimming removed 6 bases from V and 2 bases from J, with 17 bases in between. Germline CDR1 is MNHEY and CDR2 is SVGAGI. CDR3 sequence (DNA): TGTGCCAGCAGCCCTTTGGGTGGGCGGGCCTACGAGCAGTACTTC. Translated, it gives CASSPLGGRAYEQYF.

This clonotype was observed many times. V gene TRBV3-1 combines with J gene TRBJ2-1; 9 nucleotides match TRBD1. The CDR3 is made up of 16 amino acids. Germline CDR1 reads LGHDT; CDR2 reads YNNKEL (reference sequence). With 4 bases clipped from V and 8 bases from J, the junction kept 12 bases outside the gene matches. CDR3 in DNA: TGTGCCAGCAGCCGGACCGGGACAGGGAGAGGGTATGAGCAGTTCTTC. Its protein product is CASSRTGTGRGYEQFF.

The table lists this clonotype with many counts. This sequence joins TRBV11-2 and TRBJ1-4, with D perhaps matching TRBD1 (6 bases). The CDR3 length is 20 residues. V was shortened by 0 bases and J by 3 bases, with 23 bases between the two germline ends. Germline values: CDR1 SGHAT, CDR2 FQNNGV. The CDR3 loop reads CASSLEGARGRSWANEKLFF. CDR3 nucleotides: TGTGCCAGCAGCTTAGAGGGGGCCCGCGGCAGGTCCTGGGCTAATGAAAAACTGTTTTTT.

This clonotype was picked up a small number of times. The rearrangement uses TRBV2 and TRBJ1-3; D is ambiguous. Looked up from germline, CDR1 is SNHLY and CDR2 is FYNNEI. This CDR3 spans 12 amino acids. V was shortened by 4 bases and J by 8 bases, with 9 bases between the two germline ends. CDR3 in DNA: TGTGCCAGCAGTGTTGGGTTCGACACCATATATTTT. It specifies CASSVGFDTIYF.

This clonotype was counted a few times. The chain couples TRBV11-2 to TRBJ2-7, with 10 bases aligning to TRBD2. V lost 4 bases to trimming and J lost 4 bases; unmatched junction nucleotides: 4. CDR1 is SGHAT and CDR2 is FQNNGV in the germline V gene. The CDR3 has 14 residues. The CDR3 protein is CASSSRTSGYEQYF. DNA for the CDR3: TGTGCCAGCAGCTCCAGGACTAGCGGTTACGAGCAGTACTTC.

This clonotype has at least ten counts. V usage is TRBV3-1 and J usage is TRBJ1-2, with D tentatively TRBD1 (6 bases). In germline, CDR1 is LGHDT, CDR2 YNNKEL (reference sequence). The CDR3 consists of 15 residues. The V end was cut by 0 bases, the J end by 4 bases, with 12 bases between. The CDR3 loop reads CASSQDPGTPYGYTF. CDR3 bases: TGTGCCAGCAGCCAAGATCCGGGGACACCCTATGGCTACACCTTC. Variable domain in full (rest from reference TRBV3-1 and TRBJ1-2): DTAVSQTPKYLVTQMGNDKSIKCEQNLGHDTMYWYKQDSKKFLKIMFSYNNKELIINETVPNRFSPKSPDKAHLNLHINSLELGDSAVYFCASSQDPGTPYGYTFGSGTRLTVV.